The sequence of this TCR beta chain was determined in a study of response to subunit inactivated influenza vaccine. Overall study results and limits: Each seasonal flu vaccination may recruit only limited new T cells, authors suggested.

This clonotype was picked up a small number of times. What it binds is not known. Using its own MiXCR run on the RT-PCR reads, TCRdb lists one record per CDR3 protein. Among 500,000 to 750,000 distinct CDR3 sequences listed, 13% to 15% were seen once. CDR1 LNHNV and CDR2 YYDKDF come from the germline V gene (reference sequence). The CDR3 is made up of 17 amino acids. V gave up 0 bases and J gave up 0 bases, with 12 bases separating them. The gene calls are TRBV15 and TRBJ2-1, with D hard to call. The sequencing here drew on PBMCs from blood, taken about 12 days after vaccination. This clonotype was obtained from a man between 45 and 60 years old who received an inactivated influenza vaccine. The CDR3, as DNA: TGTGCCACCAGCAGAGATCGTTTGACTCTCTCCTACAATGAGCAGTTCTTC. Translated, it gives CATSRDRLTLSYNEQFF.